This T cell receptor (beta chain) comes out of a study of shared clonotypes between healthy human individuals. The study's findings and limits: How much donors shared clonotypes was expected to be affected by sequencing depth.

TCRdb's table, derived via immunoSEQ multiplex PCR, lists solely in-frame clones and lacks some. The repertoire holds around 370,000 clones, with 96% as singletons. V gave up 5 bases and J gave up 4 bases; unmatched junction bases: 4. In germline, CDR1 is SGHAT, CDR2 FQNNGV. CDR3 length: 13 amino acids. Comment on this clone: The antigen is undetermined.

The specimen was memory CD8+ T cells sorted from blood. Subset meaning: CD45RO+ cells pooled with CCR7-negative TemRA cells. This receptor was identified in a man between 25 and 39 years old in good health. The chain employs TRBV11-2 and TRBJ1-2; TRBD1 matches 7 bases. CDR3 in amino acids: CASSEDRAYGYTF. DNA of the CDR3: TGTGCCAGCAGCGAAGACAGGGCCTATGGCTACACCTTC.